This T cell receptor beta chain was sequenced during a study of blood T cells in healthy people across ages. With a J-beta primer mix and a sample-barcoded 5' primer, a second PCR ran about 7 to 11 cycles. TCRdb re-analysed the 5' RACE reads in MiXCR, keeping a single row per CDR3 protein. The sample consists of around 800,000 distinct CDR3 sequences, around 42% of them appearing once. This clonotype was observed a handful of times. The antigen remains undetermined. Caucasian individuals from Russia who were healthy and aged about 6 to 90 acted as donors. Study conclusions and caveats: Fewer expanded clones and more diversity marked long-lived versus aged donors.

V shed 2 bases and J shed 1 base, with 7 bases lying between them. Germline CDR1 is SGHRS and CDR2 is YFSETQ. CDR3 length equals 13 residues. This sequence joins TRBV5-1 and TRBJ2-7; D ambiguous. What was sequenced was blood. This clonotype originated in a man in his 60s in good health. The CDR3 DNA sequence: TGCGCCAGCAGCTTCCGCCCGTCCTACGAGCAGTACTTC. Amino acids: CASSFRPSYEQYF.